This is a list of T cell receptor beta chains from one sample in a study of T-cell memory formation after mild COVID-19. TCRdb analysed the 5' RACE reads with MiXCR anew, one entry per CDR3 protein. Among around 530,000 distinct CDR3 sequences listed, approximately 21% were seen once. Material: PBMCs or a T cell subset sorted from them (not recorded which). Receptor source: an adult woman who had mild COVID-19 (a few samples of this study predate the infection). Cell type and time point are not known. CDR3s include the opening cysteine and the closing phenylalanine or tryptophan. Fields, in order: J gene, clone size, D gene, V gene, CDR3 protein, CDR3 DNA. A D gene is named only where the DNA matches it firmly. For some rows the clone size is stated as once, few or many, or as a class when expanded; others skip it.

j_call: TRBJ2-1; clone_size: few; d_call: TRBD2; v_call: TRBV24-1; cdr3_aa: CATSDVGAGGPIEQFF; cdr3_nt: TGTGCCACCAGTGACGTGGGGGCGGGAGGGCCAATTGAGCAGTTCTTC
j_call: TRBJ1-2; clone_size: few; d_call: .; v_call: TRBV5-1; cdr3_aa: CASSLVRQGLYGYTF; cdr3_nt: TGCGCCAGCAGCTTGGTCCGGCAGGGCCTCTATGGCTACACCTTC
j_call: TRBJ2-7; clone_size: .; d_call: TRBD2; v_call: TRBV10-3; cdr3_aa: CATAIGLGVYEQYF; cdr3_nt: TGTGCCACCGCGATTGGACTAGGGGTCTACGAGCAGTACTTC
j_call: TRBJ2-1; clone_size: .; d_call: .; v_call: TRBV19; cdr3_aa: CASSIGIRAGHNEQFF; cdr3_nt: TGTGCCAGTAGTATTGGGATTCGGGCGGGACACAATGAGCAGTTCTTC
j_call: TRBJ2-4; clone_size: .; d_call: .; v_call: TRBV7-6; cdr3_aa: CASSPLAREDIQYF; cdr3_nt: TGTGCCAGCAGCCCGTTGGCCCGAGAGGACATTCAGTACTTC
j_call: TRBJ1-2; clone_size: .; d_call: TRBD1; v_call: TRBV20-1; cdr3_aa: CSASGTGVDGYTF; cdr3_nt: TGCAGTGCTTCCGGGACAGGGGTCGACGGCTACACCTTC
j_call: TRBJ2-7; clone_size: few; d_call: TRBD1; v_call: TRBV24-1; cdr3_aa: CATSASGQGIWEQYF; cdr3_nt: TGTGCCACCAGTGCTTCCGGACAGGGGATCTGGGAGCAGTACTTC
j_call: TRBJ2-1; clone_size: .; d_call: .; v_call: TRBV7-2; cdr3_aa: CASSLHLTEQFF; cdr3_nt: TGTGCCAGCAGCTTACATCTAACTGAGCAGTTCTTC
j_call: TRBJ2-1; clone_size: .; d_call: TRBD2; v_call: TRBV4-3; cdr3_aa: CASSLRVLAGSGEQFF; cdr3_nt: TGCGCCAGCAGCCTCCGGGTGTTAGCGGGATCAGGGGAGCAGTTCTTC
j_call: TRBJ2-3; clone_size: .; d_call: .; v_call: TRBV7-2; cdr3_aa: CASSFSEGITDTQYF; cdr3_nt: TGTGCCAGCAGCTTTAGTGAGGGGATCACAGATACGCAGTATTTT
j_call: TRBJ2-1; clone_size: .; d_call: TRBD2; v_call: TRBV5-1; cdr3_aa: CASSKEAGGQFF; cdr3_nt: TGCGCCAGCAGCAAGGAAGCGGGGGGGCAGTTCTTC
j_call: TRBJ1-1; clone_size: .; d_call: .; v_call: TRBV5-1; cdr3_aa: CASSGPPGAFF; cdr3_nt: TGCGCCAGTAGTGGACCGCCTGGAGCTTTCTTT
j_call: TRBJ1-2; clone_size: few; d_call: .; v_call: TRBV4-2; cdr3_aa: CASSHEAGADYGYTF; cdr3_nt: TGTGCCAGCAGCCATGAGGCAGGGGCGGACTATGGCTACACCTTC
j_call: TRBJ2-2; clone_size: .; d_call: .; v_call: TRBV24-1; cdr3_aa: CATSVQDPNTGELFF; cdr3_nt: TGTGCCACCAGTGTACAGGACCCGAACACCGGGGAGCTGTTTTTT
j_call: TRBJ2-5; clone_size: .; d_call: TRBD2; v_call: TRBV7-2; cdr3_aa: CASSTWGLAGAETQYF; cdr3_nt: TGTGCCAGCAGCACCTGGGGACTAGCGGGAGCAGAGACCCAGTACTTC
j_call: TRBJ2-2; clone_size: few; d_call: TRBD1; v_call: TRBV7-2; cdr3_aa: CASSPDRLRTGELFF; cdr3_nt: TGTGCCAGCAGCCCGGACAGGTTACGGACCGGGGAGCTGTTTTTT
j_call: TRBJ2-7; clone_size: few; d_call: .; v_call: TRBV7-9; cdr3_aa: CASSHGTGLPYEQYF; cdr3_nt: TGTGCCAGCAGCCACGGAACAGGGCTCCCCTACGAGCAGTACTTC
j_call: TRBJ2-7; clone_size: few; d_call: .; v_call: TRBV19; cdr3_aa: CASSRGEAGEQYF; cdr3_nt: TGTGCCAGTAGTAGGGGGGAGGCGGGCGAGCAGTACTTC
j_call: TRBJ1-5; clone_size: once; d_call: TRBD1; v_call: TRBV20-1; cdr3_aa: CSARDRTGGGHQPQHF; cdr3_nt: TGCAGTGCTAGAGATCGGACAGGGGGAGGGCATCAGCCCCAGCATTTT
j_call: TRBJ1-5; clone_size: .; d_call: .; v_call: TRBV18; cdr3_aa: CASSPYGGGNQPQHF; cdr3_nt: TGTGCCAGCTCACCTTACGGGGGAGGCAATCAGCCCCAGCATTTT
j_call: TRBJ1-2; clone_size: .; d_call: .; v_call: TRBV6-1; cdr3_aa: CASSKGEGRWYGYTF; cdr3_nt: TGTGCCAGCAGTAAAGGGGAGGGAAGATGGTATGGCTACACCTTC
j_call: TRBJ1-1; clone_size: .; d_call: .; v_call: TRBV4-2; cdr3_aa: CASSQEPLGGDYTEAFF; cdr3_nt: TGTGCCAGCAGCCAAGAGCCCTTAGGGGGTGACTATACTGAAGCTTTCTTT
j_call: TRBJ2-4; clone_size: .; d_call: .; v_call: TRBV20-1; cdr3_aa: CSASDPSHLAKNIQYF; cdr3_nt: TGCAGTGCTAGTGATCCGAGTCACCTAGCCAAAAACATTCAGTACTTC
j_call: TRBJ1-1; clone_size: .; d_call: .; v_call: TRBV18; cdr3_aa: CASSPGDKNTEAFF; cdr3_nt: TGTGCCAGCTCACCAGGGGACAAGAACACTGAAGCTTTCTTT
j_call: TRBJ2-7; clone_size: .; d_call: TRBD2; v_call: TRBV4-1; cdr3_aa: CASSQDSSGTTYEQYF; cdr3_nt: TGCGCCAGCAGCCAAGATTCCAGCGGGACTACCTACGAGCAGTACTTC
j_call: TRBJ2-2; clone_size: many; d_call: TRBD2; v_call: TRBV4-1; cdr3_aa: CASSQTSGGVHTGELFF; cdr3_nt: TGCGCCAGCAGCCAAACTAGCGGGGGGGTTCACACCGGGGAGCTGTTTTTT
j_call: TRBJ2-7; clone_size: few; d_call: TRBD2; v_call: TRBV5-1; cdr3_aa: CASSFRGGSYEQYF; cdr3_nt: TGCGCCAGCAGCTTCCGCGGGGGGTCTTACGAGCAGTACTTC
j_call: TRBJ1-1; clone_size: .; d_call: .; v_call: TRBV19; cdr3_aa: CASSIDPGGTEAFF; cdr3_nt: TGTGCCAGTAGTATCGATCCCGGAGGGACTGAAGCTTTCTTT
j_call: TRBJ2-1; clone_size: few; d_call: .; v_call: TRBV30; cdr3_aa: CAWSSLEGVYNEQFF; cdr3_nt: TGTGCCTGGAGTAGCCTAGAGGGGGTATACAATGAGCAGTTCTTC
j_call: TRBJ2-7; clone_size: few; d_call: .; v_call: TRBV29-1; cdr3_aa: CSVDGVGAPKEQYF; cdr3_nt: TGCAGCGTTGATGGGGTCGGGGCCCCTAAGGAGCAGTACTTC
j_call: TRBJ1-2; clone_size: .; d_call: .; v_call: TRBV5-1; cdr3_aa: CASGARNYGYTF; cdr3_nt: TGCGCCAGTGGGGCCCGGAACTATGGCTACACCTTC
j_call: TRBJ2-5; clone_size: .; d_call: .; v_call: TRBV7-2; cdr3_aa: CASSLGGLRTVYQETQYF; cdr3_nt: TGTGCCAGCAGCTTAGGCGGGTTAAGGACAGTGTACCAAGAGACCCAGTACTTC
j_call: TRBJ1-6; clone_size: few; d_call: TRBD1; v_call: TRBV6-5; cdr3_aa: CASSLTRQGVNSPLHF; cdr3_nt: TGTGCCAGCAGTCTTACCAGGCAGGGGGTAAATTCACCCCTCCACTTT
j_call: TRBJ2-1; clone_size: .; d_call: .; v_call: TRBV4-2; cdr3_aa: CASSQGRDFYNEQFF; cdr3_nt: TGTGCCAGCAGCCAAGGCCGGGACTTCTACAATGAGCAGTTCTTC
j_call: TRBJ2-5; clone_size: .; d_call: .; v_call: TRBV12-3/TRBV12-4; cdr3_aa: CASSLDPFQETQYF; cdr3_nt: TGTGCCAGCAGTTTAGACCCCTTCCAAGAGACCCAGTACTTC
j_call: TRBJ1-1; clone_size: .; d_call: TRBD1; v_call: TRBV5-4; cdr3_aa: CASSPQGQTYTEAFF; cdr3_nt: TGTGCCAGCAGCCCCCAGGGACAGACTTACACTGAAGCTTTCTTT
j_call: TRBJ2-3; clone_size: .; d_call: .; v_call: TRBV4-3; cdr3_aa: CASSQDFRGRDTQYF; cdr3_nt: TGCGCCAGCAGCCAAGATTTTAGAGGGAGAGATACGCAGTATTTT
j_call: TRBJ2-1; clone_size: few; d_call: TRBD1; v_call: TRBV7-3; cdr3_aa: CASSPPGQGSTEQFF; cdr3_nt: TGTGCCAGCAGCCCCCCCGGACAGGGGTCAACAGAGCAGTTCTTC
j_call: TRBJ2-1; clone_size: few; d_call: TRBD1; v_call: TRBV12-3/TRBV12-4; cdr3_aa: CASTPGRGRDNEQFF; cdr3_nt: TGTGCCAGCACCCCGGGCAGGGGGAGAGACAATGAGCAGTTCTTC
j_call: TRBJ2-7; clone_size: .; d_call: TRBD2; v_call: TRBV28; cdr3_aa: CASSFRVLAGARVYEQYF; cdr3_nt: TGTGCCAGCAGTTTTAGGGTCCTAGCGGGGGCCCGGGTGTACGAGCAGTACTTC
j_call: TRBJ2-1; clone_size: few; d_call: .; v_call: TRBV7-9; cdr3_aa: CASSLDGPNNEQFF; cdr3_nt: TGTGCCAGCAGCTTAGACGGCCCAAACAATGAGCAGTTCTTC
j_call: TRBJ2-5; clone_size: .; d_call: .; v_call: TRBV7-8; cdr3_aa: CASSSRIWETQYF; cdr3_nt: TGTGCCAGCAGTTCGAGGATTTGGGAGACCCAGTACTTC
j_call: TRBJ2-1; clone_size: few; d_call: .; v_call: TRBV4-1; cdr3_aa: CASSQEPLEGSSYNEQFF; cdr3_nt: TGCGCCAGCAGCCAAGAACCCCTGGAGGGGAGCTCCTACAATGAGCAGTTCTTC
j_call: TRBJ1-1; clone_size: .; d_call: TRBD1; v_call: TRBV6-5; cdr3_aa: CASSYSSVGTGWSTEAFF; cdr3_nt: TGTGCCAGCAGTTACTCGTCGGTCGGGACAGGATGGAGCACTGAAGCTTTCTTT
j_call: TRBJ2-2; clone_size: few; d_call: TRBD2; v_call: TRBV3-1; cdr3_aa: CASSKDEVAGGPGELFF; cdr3_nt: TGTGCCAGCAGCAAGGACGAGGTAGCGGGGGGGCCCGGGGAGCTGTTTTTT
j_call: TRBJ2-7; clone_size: .; d_call: .; v_call: TRBV20-1; cdr3_aa: CSARDLLGINSYEQYF; cdr3_nt: TGCAGTGCTAGAGATCTACTCGGAATTAACTCCTACGAGCAGTACTTC
j_call: TRBJ1-1; clone_size: .; d_call: .; v_call: TRBV19; cdr3_aa: CASSIWGPGNTEAFF; cdr3_nt: TGTGCCAGTAGTATATGGGGGCCAGGGAACACTGAAGCTTTCTTT
j_call: TRBJ1-2; clone_size: .; d_call: .; v_call: TRBV30; cdr3_aa: CAWSVSVRFWGYTF; cdr3_nt: TGTGCCTGGAGTGTATCCGTGCGATTCTGGGGCTACACCTTC
j_call: TRBJ1-1; clone_size: few; d_call: TRBD1; v_call: TRBV3-1; cdr3_aa: CASTFTGQGAIEAFF; cdr3_nt: TGTGCCAGCACCTTTACGGGACAGGGGGCTATTGAAGCTTTCTTT
j_call: TRBJ2-5; clone_size: few; d_call: TRBD2; v_call: TRBV5-1; cdr3_aa: CASALLAVSQETQYF; cdr3_nt: TGCGCCAGCGCCCTACTAGCGGTTTCCCAAGAGACCCAGTACTTC
j_call: TRBJ1-2; clone_size: .; d_call: .; v_call: TRBV6-4; cdr3_aa: CASSPRDGDGYTF; cdr3_nt: TGTGCCAGCAGCCCCCGGGACGGTGATGGCTACACCTTC